This TCR beta chain was found in a study of neurological immune-mediated disorders. 2 million PBMCs stored at -80 C were the source of the unsorted libraries. This clonotype came up a few times. 5'RACE employing 10-nucleotide random UMIs yielded the cDNA. TCRdb used MiXCR to reprocess the 5' RACE reads, holding one entry per CDR3 protein. The sample has fewer than 65,000 distinct CDR3 sequences; 10% are singletons. The specimen was PBMCs. This TCR derives from a man aged 65 to 79 with HTLV-1-associated myelopathy (HAM/TSP).

CDR3 residues: CASGIRTNNEQFF. As DNA, the CDR3 is TGTGCTAGTGGGATAAGGACTAACAATGAGCAGTTCTTC. The chain employs TRBV12-5 and TRBJ2-1; possibly TRBD2 for D (6 bases). The V gene's germline CDR1 is LGHNT and CDR2 FRNRAP. V was cut by 6 bases and J by 5 bases, with 11 bases left in between. This CDR3 contains 13 residues.